This is a list of T cell receptor beta chains from one sample in a study of beta chain features in type 1 diabetes. Clones were sequenced by immunoSEQ multiplex PCR, and TCRdb holds only the in-frame ones, with some missing. Among around 300,000 clones listed, under 8.5% were seen once. The material sequenced was central memory CD4+ T cells from blood. These receptors were collected from a woman between 18 and 30 years old in good health. Both conserved end residues are part of each CDR3. Fields, in order: D gene, clone size, J gene, V gene, CDR3 protein. A D gene is named only where the DNA matches it firmly. Clone sizes are given selectively: once, few, many, or a class where the clone is expanded.

d_gene: TRBD1
abundance: many
j_gene: TRBJ2-7
v_gene: TRBV30
CDR3aa: CAWSTETGGSSYEQYF

d_gene: TRBD2
abundance: few
j_gene: TRBJ2-5
v_gene: TRBV5-4
CDR3aa: CASSYGLAGSQETQYF

d_gene: -
abundance: few
j_gene: TRBJ1-1
v_gene: TRBV7-9
CDR3aa: CASSMTGEAFF

d_gene: TRBD1
abundance: -
j_gene: TRBJ2-5
v_gene: TRBV23-1
CDR3aa: CASRQGEQETQYF

d_gene: -
abundance: few
j_gene: TRBJ1-1
v_gene: TRBV7-8
CDR3aa: CASSLNEKANTEAFF

d_gene: TRBD1
abundance: -
j_gene: TRBJ2-2
v_gene: TRBV10-3
CDR3aa: CAISERQGDTGELFF

d_gene: TRBD1
abundance: -
j_gene: TRBJ2-7
v_gene: TRBV4-3
CDR3aa: CASSLGGTGVREQYF

d_gene: -
abundance: many
j_gene: TRBJ2-3
v_gene: TRBV7-6
CDR3aa: CASKGDTQYF

d_gene: -
abundance: -
j_gene: TRBJ2-6
v_gene: TRBV14
CDR3aa: CASSPRGSSGANVLTF

d_gene: -
abundance: few
j_gene: TRBJ1-4
v_gene: TRBV28
CDR3aa: CASSWGEKLFF

d_gene: TRBD1
abundance: -
j_gene: TRBJ1-6
v_gene: TRBV5-4
CDR3aa: CASRSGTGYYSPLHF

d_gene: -
abundance: few
j_gene: TRBJ1-2
v_gene: TRBV29-1
CDR3aa: CSVEQGSHGYTF

d_gene: -
abundance: -
j_gene: TRBJ1-1
v_gene: TRBV7-6
CDR3aa: CASSLYTEAFF

d_gene: -
abundance: few
j_gene: TRBJ2-1
v_gene: TRBV7-8
CDR3aa: CASSLEVYNEQFF

d_gene: -
abundance: -
j_gene: TRBJ1-2
v_gene: TRBV5-1
CDR3aa: CASSLGGAGDSGYTF

d_gene: TRBD1
abundance: -
j_gene: TRBJ1-4
v_gene: TRBV6-1
CDR3aa: CASSRTGGDEKLFF

d_gene: -
abundance: few
j_gene: TRBJ1-5
v_gene: TRBV7-9
CDR3aa: CASSLATANQPQHF

d_gene: -
abundance: once
j_gene: TRBJ2-5
v_gene: TRBV7-2
CDR3aa: CASSPGGYQETQYF

d_gene: -
abundance: -
j_gene: TRBJ2-1
v_gene: TRBV29-1
CDR3aa: CSVHGTVAPRFF

d_gene: TRBD1
abundance: few
j_gene: TRBJ2-7
v_gene: TRBV29-1
CDR3aa: CSPPGQGSYEQYF

d_gene: -
abundance: few
j_gene: TRBJ2-5
v_gene: TRBV7-8
CDR3aa: CASSRRDGYQETQYF

d_gene: -
abundance: many
j_gene: TRBJ1-5
v_gene: TRBV7-9
CDR3aa: CASSSAGTDHNQPQHF

d_gene: -
abundance: few
j_gene: TRBJ1-4
v_gene: TRBV11-2
CDR3aa: CASSPQLGASNEKLFF

d_gene: -
abundance: -
j_gene: TRBJ2-3
v_gene: TRBV11-2
CDR3aa: CASSLGVLLRQGKTDTQYF

d_gene: TRBD2
abundance: many
j_gene: TRBJ2-1
v_gene: TRBV5-1
CDR3aa: CASSTTSGNNEQFF